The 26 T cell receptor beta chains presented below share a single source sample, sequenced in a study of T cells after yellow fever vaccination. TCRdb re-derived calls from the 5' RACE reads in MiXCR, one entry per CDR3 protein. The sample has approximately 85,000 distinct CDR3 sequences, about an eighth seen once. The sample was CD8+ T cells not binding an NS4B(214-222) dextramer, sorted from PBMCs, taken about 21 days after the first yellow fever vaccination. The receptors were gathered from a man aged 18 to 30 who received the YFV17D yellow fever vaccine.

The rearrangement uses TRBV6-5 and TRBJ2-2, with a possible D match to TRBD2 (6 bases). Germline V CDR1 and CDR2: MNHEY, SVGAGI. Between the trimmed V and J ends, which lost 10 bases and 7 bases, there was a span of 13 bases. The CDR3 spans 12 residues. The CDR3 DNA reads TGTGCCACGGGAGAGGCTTTCGGGGAGCTGTTTTTT. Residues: CATGEAFGELFF.

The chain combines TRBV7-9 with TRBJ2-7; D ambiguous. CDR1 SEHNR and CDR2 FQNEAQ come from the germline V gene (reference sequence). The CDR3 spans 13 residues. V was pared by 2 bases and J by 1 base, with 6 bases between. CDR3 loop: CASSLPSSYEQYF. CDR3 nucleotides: TGTGCCAGCAGCTTACCTTCTTCCTACGAGCAGTACTTC.

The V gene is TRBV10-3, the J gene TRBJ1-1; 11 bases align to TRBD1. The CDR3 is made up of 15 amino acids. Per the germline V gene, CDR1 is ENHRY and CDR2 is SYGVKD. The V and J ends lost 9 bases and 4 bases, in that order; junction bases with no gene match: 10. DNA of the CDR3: TGTGCCATTAGGAGGACAGGGGGCTTGGCCACTGAAGCTTTCTTT. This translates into CAIRRTGGLATEAFF.

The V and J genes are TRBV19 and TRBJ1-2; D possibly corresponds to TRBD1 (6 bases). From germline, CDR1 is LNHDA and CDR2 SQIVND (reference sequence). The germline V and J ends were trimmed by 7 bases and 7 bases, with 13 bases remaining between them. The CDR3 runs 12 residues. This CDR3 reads CASTQGSLGYTF. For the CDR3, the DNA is TGTGCCAGTACACAGGGATCCCTTGGCTACACCTTC.

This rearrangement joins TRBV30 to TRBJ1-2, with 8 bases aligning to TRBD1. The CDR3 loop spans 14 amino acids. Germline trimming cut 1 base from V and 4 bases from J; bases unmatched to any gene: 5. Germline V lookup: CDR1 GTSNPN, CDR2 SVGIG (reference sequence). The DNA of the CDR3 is TGTGCCTGGAGTGGACAGGGGATCATCTATGGCTACACCTTC. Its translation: CAWSGQGIIYGYTF.

CDR3 in DNA: TGTGCCAGCAGCTTGGTAGGACAGGGCGGCAATGAGCAGTTCTTC. Amino acids: CASSLVGQGGNEQFF. The chain links TRBV7-2 to TRBJ2-1; 8 nucleotides line up with TRBD1. The CDR3 runs to 15 residues. Germline V gives CDR1 SGHTA, CDR2 FQGNSA. V shed 3 bases, J shed 6 bases, and the junction held 7 bases outside the gene matches.

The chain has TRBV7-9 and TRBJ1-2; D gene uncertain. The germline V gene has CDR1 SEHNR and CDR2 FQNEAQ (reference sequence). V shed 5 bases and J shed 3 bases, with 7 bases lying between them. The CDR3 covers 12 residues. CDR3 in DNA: TGTGCCAGCAGCATAGAGCACTATGGCTACACCTTC. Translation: CASSIEHYGYTF.

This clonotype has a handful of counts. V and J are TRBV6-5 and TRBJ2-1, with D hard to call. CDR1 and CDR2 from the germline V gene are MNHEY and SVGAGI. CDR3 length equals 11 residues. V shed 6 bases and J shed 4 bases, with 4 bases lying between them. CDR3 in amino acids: CASRLYNEQFF. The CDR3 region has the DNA TGTGCCAGCAGGCTATACAATGAGCAGTTCTTC.

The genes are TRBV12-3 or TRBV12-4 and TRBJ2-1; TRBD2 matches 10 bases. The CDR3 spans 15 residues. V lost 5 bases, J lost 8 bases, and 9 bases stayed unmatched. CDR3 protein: CASSPGTSVWHEQFF. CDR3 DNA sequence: TGTGCCAGCAGTCCCGGGACTAGCGTCTGGCATGAGCAGTTCTTC.

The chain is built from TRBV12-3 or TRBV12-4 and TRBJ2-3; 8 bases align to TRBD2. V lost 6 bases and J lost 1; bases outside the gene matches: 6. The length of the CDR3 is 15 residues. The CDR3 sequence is CASRTLAERTDTQYF. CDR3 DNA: TGTGCCAGCAGAACACTAGCGGAGCGCACAGATACGCAGTATTTT.

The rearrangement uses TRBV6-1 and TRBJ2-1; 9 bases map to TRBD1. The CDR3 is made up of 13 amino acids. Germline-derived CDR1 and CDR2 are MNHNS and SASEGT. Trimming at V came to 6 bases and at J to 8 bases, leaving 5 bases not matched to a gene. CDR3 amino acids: CASSWDREDEQFF. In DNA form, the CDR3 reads TGTGCCAGCAGCTGGGACAGGGAGGATGAGCAGTTCTTC.

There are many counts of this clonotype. The CDR3 nucleotides are TGCAGTGCTAGAGATACTATGGGCACCGGGGAGCTGTTTTTT. Translating it yields CSARDTMGTGELFF. The chain employs TRBV20-1 and TRBJ2-2; D ambiguous. The V and J ends lost 0 bases and 4 bases respectively, with 9 bases between them. The CDR3 consists of 14 residues. Germline V gene sequence: CDR1 DFQATT, CDR2 SNEGSKA (reference sequence).

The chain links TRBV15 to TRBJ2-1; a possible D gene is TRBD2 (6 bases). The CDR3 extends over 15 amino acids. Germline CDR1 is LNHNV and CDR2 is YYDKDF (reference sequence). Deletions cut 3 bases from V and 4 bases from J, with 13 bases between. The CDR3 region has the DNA TGTGCCACCAGCAGGGCTGGCGGGGAGTACAATGAGCAGTTCTTC. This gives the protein CATSRAGGEYNEQFF.

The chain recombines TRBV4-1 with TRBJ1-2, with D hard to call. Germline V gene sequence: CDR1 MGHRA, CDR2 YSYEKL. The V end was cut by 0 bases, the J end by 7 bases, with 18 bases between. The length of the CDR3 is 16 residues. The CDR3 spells CASSQEWAAAGSGYTF. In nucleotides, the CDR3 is TGCGCCAGCAGCCAAGAGTGGGCCGCCGCCGGGTCTGGCTACACCTTC.

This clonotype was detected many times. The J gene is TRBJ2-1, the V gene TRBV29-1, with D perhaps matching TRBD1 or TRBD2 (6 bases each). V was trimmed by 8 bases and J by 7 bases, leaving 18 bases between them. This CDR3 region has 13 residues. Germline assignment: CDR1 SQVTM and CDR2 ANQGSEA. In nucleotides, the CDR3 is TGCAGCTCTTGGGGGGCAGGTGGGAATGAGCAGTTCTTC. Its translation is CSSWGAGGNEQFF.

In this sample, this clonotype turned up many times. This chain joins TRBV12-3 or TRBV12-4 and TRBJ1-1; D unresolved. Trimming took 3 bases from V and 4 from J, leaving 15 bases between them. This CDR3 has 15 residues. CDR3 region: CASSFLPGTGTEAFF. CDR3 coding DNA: TGTGCCAGCAGTTTTCTACCGGGCACGGGCACTGAAGCTTTCTTT.

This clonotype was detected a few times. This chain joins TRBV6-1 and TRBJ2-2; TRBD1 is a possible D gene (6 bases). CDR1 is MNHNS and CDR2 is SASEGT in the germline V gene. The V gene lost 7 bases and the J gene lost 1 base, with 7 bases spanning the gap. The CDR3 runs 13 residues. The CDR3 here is CASKQGNTGELFF. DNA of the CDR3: TGTGCCAGCAAACAGGGGAACACCGGGGAGCTGTTTTTT.

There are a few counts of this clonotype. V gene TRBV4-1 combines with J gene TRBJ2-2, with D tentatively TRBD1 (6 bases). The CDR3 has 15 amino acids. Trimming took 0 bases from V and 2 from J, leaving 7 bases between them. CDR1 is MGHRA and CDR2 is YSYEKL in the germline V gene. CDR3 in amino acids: CASSQEQGNTGELFF. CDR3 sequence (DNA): TGCGCCAGCAGCCAAGAACAGGGCAACACCGGGGAGCTGTTTTTT.

As DNA, the CDR3 is TGTGCCAGTAGTTACTTCGGATACAATGAGCAGTTCTTC. Translated: CASSYFGYNEQFF. This chain uses TRBV19 with TRBJ2-1; no definite D call. V was shortened by 5 bases and J by 4 bases, with 9 bases between the two germline ends. CDR1 LNHDA and CDR2 SQIVND come from the germline V gene (reference sequence). This CDR3 region has 13 residues.

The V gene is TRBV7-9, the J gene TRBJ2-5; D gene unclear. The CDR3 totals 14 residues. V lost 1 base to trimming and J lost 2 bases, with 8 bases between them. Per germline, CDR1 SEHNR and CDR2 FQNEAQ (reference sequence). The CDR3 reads CASSLETEQETQYF. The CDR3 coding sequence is TGTGCCAGCAGCTTAGAAACAGAACAAGAGACCCAGTACTTC.

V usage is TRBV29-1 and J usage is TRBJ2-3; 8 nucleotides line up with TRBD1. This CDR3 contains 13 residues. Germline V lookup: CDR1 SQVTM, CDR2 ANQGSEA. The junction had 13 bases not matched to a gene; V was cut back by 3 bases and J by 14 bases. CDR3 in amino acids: CSVEDRVPGLMYF. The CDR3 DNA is TGCAGCGTTGAGGACAGGGTCCCCGGCTTGATGTATTTT.

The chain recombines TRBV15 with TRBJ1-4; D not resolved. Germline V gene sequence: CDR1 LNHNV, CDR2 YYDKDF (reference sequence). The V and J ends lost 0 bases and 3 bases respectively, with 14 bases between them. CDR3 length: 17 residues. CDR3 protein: CATSREAGGGSNEKLFF. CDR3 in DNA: TGTGCCACCAGCAGAGAAGCGGGCGGAGGATCTAATGAAAAACTGTTTTTT.

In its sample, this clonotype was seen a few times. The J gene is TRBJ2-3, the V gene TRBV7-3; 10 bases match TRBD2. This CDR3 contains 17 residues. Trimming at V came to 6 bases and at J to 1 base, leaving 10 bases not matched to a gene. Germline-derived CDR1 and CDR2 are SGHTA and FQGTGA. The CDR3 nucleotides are TGTGCCAGCAGGAAACCCGGCGGACTAGCGGGCACAGATACGCAGTATTTT. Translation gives CASRKPGGLAGTDTQYF. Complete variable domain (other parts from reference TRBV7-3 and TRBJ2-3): GAGVSQTPSNKVTEKGKYVELRCDPISGHTALYWYRQSLGQGPEFLIYFQGTGAADDSGLPNDRFFAVRPEGSVSTLKIQRTERGDSAVYLCASRKPGGLAGTDTQYFGPGTRLTVL.

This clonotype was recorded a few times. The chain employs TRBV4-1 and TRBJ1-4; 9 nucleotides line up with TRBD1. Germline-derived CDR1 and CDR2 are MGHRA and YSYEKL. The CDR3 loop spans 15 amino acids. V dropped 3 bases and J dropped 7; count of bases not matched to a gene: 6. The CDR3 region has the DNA TGCGCCAGCAGCCACCAGGACAGGGGACGTGAAAAACTGTTTTTT. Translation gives CASSHQDRGREKLFF.

CDR3 protein: CAISEGYEQYV. Written as DNA, the CDR3 is TGTGCCATCAGCGAGGGTTACGAGCAGTACGTC. The V and J genes are TRBV10-3 and TRBJ2-7; possibly TRBD2 for D (5 bases). The CDR3 covers 11 residues. The germline CDR1 and CDR2 sequences are ENHRY and SYGVKD. V was cut by 6 bases and J by 4 bases, with 7 bases left in between.

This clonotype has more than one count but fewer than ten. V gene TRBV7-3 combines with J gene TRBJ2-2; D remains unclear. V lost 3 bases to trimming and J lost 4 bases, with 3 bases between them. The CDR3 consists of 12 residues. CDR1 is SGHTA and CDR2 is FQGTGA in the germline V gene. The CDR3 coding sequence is TGTGCCAGCAGCTTGCGCACCGGGGAGCTGTTTTTT. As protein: CASSLRTGELFF.